These 29 T cell receptor beta chains originate from one sample sequenced in a study of beta chain features in type 1 diabetes (dated by TCRdb to between 2017 and 2018). The library was generated by the immunoSEQ multiplex PCR assay. The entire isolated RNA was reverse transcribed using the High Capacity cDNA Reverse Transcription Kit, and thus expressed TCRB transcripts were sequenced. TCRdb's version of the immuneACCESS table is confined to in-frame rearrangements and falls short of the full clone set. An unresolved V gene accounts for under half of the shortfall where checked; the remainder is of unknown origin. The sample data list around 150,000 clones, and 7.5% to 10% of these were observed just once. Of the sample, 0.55% to 0.75% falls within the top ten clones. The sample was central memory CD4+ T cells from blood. These receptor sequences come from a man aged 18-30 years in good health.

This clone was observed a few times. This rearrangement joins TRBV2 to TRBJ1-5; no clear D. Trimming took 6 bases from V and 0 from J, leaving 9 bases between them. The CDR3 is made up of 14 amino acids. The germline CDR1 and CDR2 sequences are SNHLY and FYNNEI. CDR3 bases: TGTGCCAGCAGAAGGCGGGTTAGCAATCAGCCCCAGCATTTT. Translating gives CASRRRVSNQPQHF. Supplemented by reference TRBV2 and TRBJ1-5, the full variable domain reads EPEVTQTPSHQVTQMGQEVILRCVPISNHLYFYWYRQILGQKVEFLVSFYNNEISEKSEIFDDQFSVERPDGSNFTLKIRSTKLEDSAMYFCASRRRVSNQPQHFGDGTRLSIL.

The chain employs TRBV5-4 and TRBJ2-1; 10 bases line up with TRBD2. CDR1 and CDR2 (germline): SGHNT, YYREEE (reference sequence). The CDR3 spans 15 residues. V was pared by 1 base and J by 8 bases, with 6 bases of the junction left unmatched. The CDR3 loop is CASSLPLAGEHEQFF. The CDR3 DNA sequence: TGTGCCAGCAGCTTGCCCCTAGCGGGAGAACATGAGCAGTTCTTC.

The chain couples TRBV7-2 to TRBJ2-5; the match to TRBD2 covers 11 bases. V gave up 4 bases and J gave up 2 bases; unmatched junction bases: 3. The CDR3 spans 15 residues. From germline, CDR1 is SGHTA and CDR2 FQGNSA. The CDR3 reads CASSSRLAGQETQYF. The CDR3 DNA follows: TGTGCCAGCAGCTCGAGACTAGCGGGGCAAGAGACCCAGTACTTC.

The chain carries TRBV5-1 and TRBJ1-2; D is ambiguous. The CDR3 sequence is 15 residues long. Between the trimmed V and J ends, which lost 4 bases and 4 bases, there was a span of 17 bases. Germline CDR1 SGHRS, CDR2 YFSETQ. CDR3 in DNA: TGCGCCAGCAGCGAAAACCGCTGGGGAGGCTATGGCTACACCTTC. Its translation: CASSENRWGGYGYTF. Filled out from reference TRBV5-1 and TRBJ1-2, the complete variable domain reads KAGVTQTPRYLIKTRGQQVTLSCSPISGHRSVSWYQQTPGQGLQFLFEYFSETQRNKGNFPGRFSGRQFSNSRSEMNVSTLELGDSALYLCASSENRWGGYGYTFGSGTRLTVV.

This clone was detected only a few times. The chain is built from TRBV4-2 and TRBJ2-2; D perhaps matches TRBD2 (5 bases). Per the germline V gene, CDR1 is LGHNA and CDR2 is YNFKEQ. The CDR3 contains 16 residues. The ends were cut back, 0 bases at V and 0 bases at J, with 8 bases in the middle. The CDR3 sequence: CASSQEGSANTGELFF. In nucleotides, the CDR3 is TGTGCCAGCAGCCAAGAAGGGAGCGCGAACACCGGGGAGCTGTTTTTT.

The gene calls are TRBV6-5 and TRBJ2-1; weak D call: TRBD2 (7 bases). Per the germline V gene, CDR1 is MNHEY and CDR2 is SVGAGI. V was shortened by 7 bases and J by 8 bases, with 15 bases between the two germline ends. This CDR3 is built from 13 residues. CDR3 bases: TGTGCCAGCACTCCTCAAGGGGGGGATGAGCAGTTCTTC. It is translated as CASTPQGGDEQFF.

This clone has only one observation. The J gene is TRBJ1-4, the V gene TRBV5-6, with a tentative D call TRBD1 (6 bases). The CDR3 runs to 14 residues. CDR1 and CDR2 (germline): SGHDT, YYEEEE. V was shortened by 7 bases and J by 8 bases, with 18 bases between the two germline ends. For the CDR3, the DNA is TGTGCCAGCGGGAGAACAGGGTTAGAAGAAAAACTGTTTTTT. This encodes CASGRTGLEEKLFF.

The chain links TRBV6-5 to TRBJ1-2; unclear D gene. This CDR3 spans 13 amino acids. Germline V gene data show CDR1 as MNHEY and CDR2 as SVGAGI. Trimming took 0 bases from V and 8 from J, leaving 10 bases between them. DNA of the CDR3: TGTGCCAGCAGTTACTCCGGGTCACGAGGCTACACCTTC. This gives the protein CASSYSGSRGYTF.

The chain uses TRBV19 and TRBJ2-3; 9 bases fit TRBD2. The CDR3 covers 17 residues. After removal of 6 bases from V and 4 bases from J, the junction contained 14 bases not matched to a gene. Germline loops: CDR1 LNHDA, CDR2 SQIVND (reference sequence). This CDR3 is CASRTPGLAGAADTQYF. The DNA for the CDR3 is TGTGCCAGTAGGACCCCTGGTTTAGCGGGAGCAGCAGATACGCAGTATTTT. Using reference TRBV19 and TRBJ2-3 for the parts outside the CDR3, the full variable domain is DGGITQSPKYLFRKEGQNVTLSCEQNLNHDAMYWYRQDPGQGLRLIYYSQIVNDFQKGDIAEGYSVSREKKESFPLTVTSAQKNPTAFYLCASRTPGLAGAADTQYFGPGTRLTVL.

A few counts support this clone. The chain recombines TRBV30 with TRBJ1-5, with TRBD1 matching over 9 bases. V trimming: 2 bases; J trimming: 7 bases; junction bases outside the gene matches: 6. This CDR3 is built from 14 residues. Germline CDR1 reads GTSNPN; CDR2 reads SVGIG (reference sequence). In DNA, the CDR3 is TGTGCCTGGAGTAATACAGGGGGCAGGCAGCCCCAGCATTTT. Protein: CAWSNTGGRQPQHF.

This clone was picked up a small number of times. The chain couples TRBV15 to TRBJ2-5; the match to TRBD2 covers 10 bases. Germline CDR1 reads LNHNV; CDR2 reads YYDKDF (reference sequence). The ends lost 3 bases at V and 3 bases at J; junction bases unmatched: 10. This CDR3 has 17 amino acids. CDR3 nucleotides: TGTGCCACCAGCAGTATGGCCTCCACTAGCGGGGAAGAGACCCAGTACTTC. It codes for CATSSMASTSGEETQYF.

This clone has more than one count but fewer than ten. The same CDR3 can be traced to other DNA sequences in this sample. The chain has TRBV18 and TRBJ2-5; TRBD2 aligns across 11 bases. The CDR3 has 16 residues. Germline values: CDR1 KGHSH, CDR2 LQKENI. The V and J ends lost 1 base and 1 base, in that order; junction bases with no gene match: 2. The CDR3 region has the DNA TGTGCCAGCTCACCACGCCTAGCGGGGGGCCAAGAGACCCAGTACTTC. This codes for CASSPRLAGGQETQYF.

This sequence joins TRBV28 and TRBJ1-2; 8 bases agree with TRBD1. This CDR3 has 14 residues. CDR1 MDHEN and CDR2 SYDVKM come from the germline V gene. V shed 6 bases and J 8 bases; nucleotides not matched to a gene: 11. As DNA, the CDR3 is TGTGCCAGCAGCCTACATACAGGGGGAGGCGGCTACACCTTC. It codes for CASSLHTGGGGYTF.

Here the CDR3 reads CASSLGQGTSGGTYEQYF. CDR3 in DNA: TGCGCCAGCAGCTTGGGGCAGGGGACTAGCGGGGGGACCTACGAGCAGTACTTC. The rearrangement uses TRBV5-1 and TRBJ2-7; 15 nucleotides agree with TRBD2. Per the germline V gene, CDR1 is SGHRS and CDR2 is YFSETQ. CDR3 length: 18 residues. With V trimmed by 0 bases and J by 2 bases, 6 bases remained unmatched.

The chain recombines TRBV25-1 with TRBJ2-5, with 12 bases identical to TRBD2. The CDR3 sequence is 16 residues long. V gave up 4 bases and J gave up 4 bases; unmatched junction bases: 7. Per the germline V gene, CDR1 is MGHDK and CDR2 is SYGVNS. CDR3 protein: CASSGGASGRGETQYF. DNA for the CDR3: TGTGCCAGCAGTGGTGGGGCTAGCGGGAGGGGAGAGACCCAGTACTTC.

Only a few counts were recorded for this clone. The chain recombines TRBV30 with TRBJ2-7; no clear D gene. This CDR3 contains 13 residues. Germline V gives CDR1 GTSNPN, CDR2 SVGIG (reference sequence). V was trimmed by 2 bases and J by 0 bases, leaving 8 bases between them. The CDR3: CAWSSTYSYEQYF. As DNA, the CDR3 is TGTGCCTGGAGTTCCACATACTCCTACGAGCAGTACTTC. The whole variable domain, remainder taken from reference TRBV30 and TRBJ2-7, is SQTIHQWPATLVQPVGSPLSLECTVEGTSNPNLYWYRQAAGRGLQLLFYSVGIGQISSEVPQNLSASRPQDRQFILSSKKLLLSDSGFYLCAWSSTYSYEQYFGPGTRLTVT.

This clone was seen more than once but under ten times. This sequence joins TRBV28 and TRBJ1-2; perhaps TRBD1 as D (5 bases). Looked up from germline, CDR1 is MDHEN and CDR2 is SYDVKM. The CDR3 spans 12 residues. The V end lost 4 bases, the J end lost 8 bases, and 11 bases lay between the germline ends. Here the CDR3 reads CASSSMTVGYTF. CDR3 in DNA: TGTGCCAGCAGTTCTATGACAGTCGGCTACACCTTC.

This clone was observed a handful of times. This sequence joins TRBV30 and TRBJ1-5; unclear D gene. Germline-derived CDR1 and CDR2 are GTSNPN and SVGIG (reference sequence). Trimming removed 0 bases at V and 6 bases at J, with 9 bases between. The CDR3 sequence is 13 residues long. The CDR3 nucleotides are TGTGCCTGGAGTGTACGGTCTGTTCAGCCCCAGCATTTT. This codes for CAWSVRSVQPQHF.

In its sample, this clone was seen a few times. The CDR3 sequence is CASSRVPGAQGYNSPLHF. The DNA for the CDR3 is TGCGCCAGCAGCCGTGTACCCGGCGCGCAGGGTTATAATTCACCCCTCCACTTT. The chain has TRBV5-1 and TRBJ1-6; D may be TRBD1 (5 bases). Looked up from germline, CDR1 is SGHRS and CDR2 is YFSETQ. The CDR3 is 18 amino acids. V was shortened by 4 bases and J by 4 bases, with 21 bases between the two germline ends.

The chain is built from TRBV27 and TRBJ2-3; 13 bases align to TRBD2. This CDR3 region has 22 residues. The germline V gene encodes CDR1 MNHEY and CDR2 SMNVEV (reference sequence). The ends lost 2 bases at V and 7 bases at J; junction bases unmatched: 24. CDR3 sequence reads: CASSLEGYHRLETSGRRHTQYF. The CDR3 nucleotides are TGTGCCAGCAGTTTAGAGGGCTACCATCGCCTCGAGACTAGCGGGAGGAGGCATACGCAGTATTTT.

This chain joins TRBV15 and TRBJ2-5; the D gene is possibly TRBD2 (6 bases). The CDR3 spans 14 residues. The germline gives CDR1 LNHNV, CDR2 YYDKDF (reference sequence). Between the trimmed V and J ends, which lost 6 bases and 7 bases, there was a span of 18 bases. Here the CDR3 DNA reads TGTGCCACCAGTTTTACTAGCTGGATCGGGACCCAGTACTTC. Its protein is CATSFTSWIGTQYF.

There are a few counts of this clone. The rearrangement links TRBV7-8 to TRBJ2-5; D gene ambiguous. Trimming cost V 2 bases and J 3 bases, with 10 bases left between them. The germline V gene has CDR1 SGHVS and CDR2 FQNEAQ. This CDR3 has 14 residues. CDR3 bases: TGTGCCAGCAGCTTAAGCCGAAGCGAAGAGACCCAGTACTTC. This codes for CASSLSRSEETQYF.

The chain employs TRBV7-8 and TRBJ2-7, with D tentatively TRBD1 (6 bases). This CDR3 contains 15 residues. The ends were cut back, 2 bases at V and 1 base at J, with 12 bases in the middle. CDR1 SGHVS and CDR2 FQNEAQ come from the germline V gene. CDR3 amino acids: CASSLYWQGSYEQYF. Here the CDR3 DNA reads TGTGCCAGCAGCTTATATTGGCAGGGGTCCTACGAGCAGTACTTC.

This rearrangement joins TRBV4-1 to TRBJ1-1, with D tentatively TRBD1 (6 bases). This CDR3 has 16 amino acids. V was trimmed by 1 base and J by 4 bases, leaving 16 bases between them. From germline, CDR1 is MGHRA and CDR2 YSYEKL. CDR3 sequence (DNA): TGCGCCAGCAGCCAAGGAAGGCTGGGGGCAGTCACTGAAGCTTTCTTT. Its translation: CASSQGRLGAVTEAFF.

This clone was recorded a few times. The genes are TRBV5-5 and TRBJ2-5; a weak D match, TRBD2 (6 bases). The CDR3 runs to 15 residues. The germline V and J ends were trimmed by 4 bases and 2 bases, with 15 bases remaining between them. Germline-derived CDR1 and CDR2 are SGHKS and YYEKEE (reference sequence). CDR3 residues: CASSLLPGLQETQYF. The CDR3 DNA follows: TGTGCCAGCAGCCTGCTGCCCGGACTACAAGAGACCCAGTACTTC.

This clone occurred a few times. The chain employs TRBV19 and TRBJ1-4, with 10 nucleotides matching TRBD1. The CDR3 is made up of 15 amino acids. CDR1 and CDR2 from the germline V gene are LNHDA and SQIVND (reference sequence). V lost 5 bases, J lost 8 bases, and 8 bases stayed unmatched. This CDR3 reads CASSPPGTGAEKLFF. Here the CDR3 DNA reads TGTGCCAGTAGTCCCCCCGGGACAGGGGCCGAAAAACTGTTTTTT.

The CDR3 DNA reads as TGTGCCAGCAGGCCCCCCGCCCAGGGAATCTACACTGAAGCTTTCTTT. This encodes CASRPPAQGIYTEAFF. The chain has TRBV28 and TRBJ1-1; possible D gene TRBD1, 5 bases. The germline CDR1 and CDR2 sequences are MDHEN and SYDVKM. The CDR3 extends over 16 amino acids. The V gene lost 6 bases and the J gene lost 3 bases, with 20 bases spanning the gap.

The chain joins TRBV30 to TRBJ2-3; 10 bases map to TRBD2. Losses at the gene ends were 0 bases for V and 4 bases for J; bases not matched to a gene: 1. The CDR3 contains 14 residues. Germline assignment: CDR1 GTSNPN and CDR2 SVGIG (reference sequence). The CDR3 here is CAWSVAGGSDTQYF. The CDR3 DNA follows: TGTGCCTGGAGTGTAGCGGGAGGGTCAGATACGCAGTATTTT.

The chain combines TRBV27 with TRBJ2-1; 7 nucleotides line up with TRBD2. The CDR3 length is 16 residues. CDR1 is MNHEY, CDR2 SMNVEV, per germline (reference sequence). The trim removed 3 bases at V and 5 bases at J, leaving 10 bases unmatched. CDR3 protein: CASSFLASGGNNEQFF. The CDR3 DNA reads TGTGCCAGCAGTTTTCTGGCTAGCGGAGGAAACAATGAGCAGTTCTTC.